The 31 T cell receptor beta chains presented below share a single source sample, sequenced in a study of T cells expressing NK-cell markers. TCRdb reprocessed the 5' RACE reads; each CDR3 protein has one entry and no DNA is given. The ten top clones account for around 0.37%, within a sample of roughly 280,000 distinct CDR3 sequences. The source material was blood T cells: a sorted CD56 or NKG2C T cell subset, CD4+ or CD8+ T cells, or bulk PBMC T cells (not recorded which). These receptors were obtained from a man aged 18-30 years in good health.

The chain is built from TRBV29-1 and TRBJ2-1; the D call of TRBD1 rests on TCRdb alone, since no DNA is present to check it. CDR1 and CDR2 from the germline V gene are SQVTM and ANQGSEA. The CDR3 is 15 residues long. The CDR3 loop is CSSRGGIDIINEQFF.

The chain employs TRBV10-3 and TRBJ1-1; TCRdb returns TRBD1, unconfirmable since there is no DNA. CDR3 size: 14 residues. CDR1 and CDR2 (germline): ENHRY, SYGVKD. The CDR3 loop reads CASLSGTANTEAFF.

The chain has TRBV10-1 and TRBJ2-1; with no DNA, the TCRdb D assignment of TRBD2 cannot be verified. The CDR3 contains 19 residues. Germline lookup yields CDR1 WNHNN and CDR2 SYGVQD (reference sequence). The CDR3 region is CASSETTSGALSSYNEQFF.

The genes are TRBV7-2 and TRBJ1-2; with no DNA, the TCRdb D assignment of TRBD1 cannot be verified. The CDR3 is 15 amino acids. From germline, CDR1 is SGHTA and CDR2 FQGNSA. CDR3 loop: CASSLADRGIYGYTF.

This chain uses TRBV3-1 with TRBJ1-2; checking the TCRdb D call of TRBD1 is not possible without DNA. The CDR3 is 13 residues long. Germline CDR1 LGHDT, CDR2 YNNKEL (reference sequence). The CDR3 loop is CASSRQGLDGYTF.

J is TRBJ2-1 and V is TRBV15. Germline CDR1 reads LNHNV; CDR2 reads YYDKDF (reference sequence). The CDR3 runs 13 residues. CDR3 loop: CATSRDNIGEQFF.

The V and J genes are TRBV20-1 and TRBJ1-1; TCRdb's D gene call, TRBD1, goes unchecked for lack of DNA. The CDR3 loop spans 11 amino acids. CDR1 DFQATT and CDR2 SNEGSKA come from the germline V gene (reference sequence). The CDR3 sequence is CSATRDREAFF.

V gene TRBV1 combines with J gene TRBJ2-5. TRBV1 is reported as a pseudogene. This CDR3 is built from 13 residues. The CDR3 sequence is CTSSHGIGETQYF.

This sequence joins TRBV6-5 and TRBJ2-5. Germline lookup yields CDR1 MNHEY and CDR2 SVGAGI. The CDR3 contains 14 residues. This CDR3 reads CASSFRSGQETQYF.

The chain uses TRBV7-2 and TRBJ2-1; absent DNA, TCRdb's TRBD2 call cannot be checked. The CDR3 length is 16 residues. Germline V gives CDR1 SGHTA, CDR2 FQGNSA. The CDR3: CASSSVSSGRANEQFF.

The V gene is TRBV4-2, the J gene TRBJ1-5. The CDR3 is 13 residues long. Per the germline V gene, CDR1 is LGHNA and CDR2 is YNFKEQ. The CDR3 spells CASSSEGNQPQHF.

The chain combines TRBV20-1 with TRBJ2-3. The CDR3 loop spans 15 amino acids. CDR1 is DFQATT and CDR2 is SNEGSKA in the germline V gene (reference sequence). The CDR3 loop reads CSARDPQQSTDTQYF.

The chain recombines TRBV20-1 with TRBJ2-7; there is no DNA to check the TCRdb D call of TRBD2. Per the germline V gene, CDR1 is DFQATT and CDR2 is SNEGSKA (reference sequence). The CDR3 has 15 residues. The CDR3 reads CSAREPGLAGYEQYF.

V gene TRBV20-1 combines with J gene TRBJ2-3; there is no DNA to check the TCRdb D call of TRBD1. Germline-derived CDR1 and CDR2 are DFQATT and SNEGSKA (reference sequence). The CDR3 has 17 residues. The CDR3 sequence: CSARGPRPGQDIDTQYF.

CDR3 protein: CASSRRTAAPGNTIYF. This rearrangement joins TRBV6-5 to TRBJ1-3. The CDR3 runs 16 residues. CDR1 and CDR2 (germline): MNHEY, SVGAGI.

V gene TRBV6-1 combines with J gene TRBJ1-2. This CDR3 contains 13 residues. Germline V gene sequence: CDR1 MNHNS, CDR2 SASEGT. CDR3 loop: CASSEASGNGYTF.

This chain links TRBV5-6 with TRBJ2-1. This CDR3 has 15 residues. Germline CDR1 reads SGHDT; CDR2 reads YYEEEE. The CDR3 sequence is CASSFYRSSYNEQFF.

The chain couples TRBV5-1 to TRBJ2-7; TCRdb reports TRBD2, a call that lacks DNA to check it against. The CDR3 has 16 amino acids. CDR1 and CDR2 from the germline V gene are SGHRS and YFSETQ. CDR3: CASSPRGSGSSYEQYF.

The gene calls are TRBV12-3 or TRBV12-4 and TRBJ1-6. CDR3 length: 15 residues. This chain's CDR3 is CASTLTGPYNSPLHF.

The chain joins TRBV12-3 or TRBV12-4 to TRBJ2-2; TCRdb's D gene call, TRBD1, goes unchecked for lack of DNA. The CDR3 totals 13 residues. CDR3 sequence: CASSRPGTGELFF.

V is TRBV5-6 and J is TRBJ1-2; TCRdb outputs TRBD1, but without DNA this stays unchecked. This CDR3 has 14 residues. Germline CDR1 and CDR2: SGHDT and YYEEEE. The chain's CDR3 is CASSPGQGATGYTF.

This chain joins TRBV10-3 and TRBJ2-1; with no DNA, the TCRdb D assignment of TRBD1 cannot be verified. The germline gives CDR1 ENHRY, CDR2 SYGVKD. This CDR3 has 17 amino acids. CDR3 protein: CAIQDSRLPRGGNEQFF.

The chain joins TRBV20-1 to TRBJ2-7; lacking DNA, the TRBD2 call made by TCRdb goes unchecked. Germline V gene lookup returns CDR1 DFQATT and CDR2 SNEGSKA (reference sequence). The CDR3 is made up of 15 amino acids. CDR3 residues: CSGGRPGPRVFEQYF.

This chain uses TRBV7-9 with TRBJ2-7; the TCRdb call, TRBD2, lacks DNA for checking. Germline assignment: CDR1 SEHNR and CDR2 FQNEAQ (reference sequence). The CDR3 runs 15 residues. The CDR3 reads CASSLEGQRSYEQYF.

The rearrangement uses TRBV12-3 or TRBV12-4 and TRBJ2-5; TCRdb indicates TRBD2, and absent DNA this call remains unverified. The CDR3 sequence is 15 residues long. CDR3 region: CASSLGLAGEETQYF.

The chain joins TRBV7-8 to TRBJ2-3; the TCRdb D gene call, TRBD2, has no DNA to confirm it. In germline, CDR1 is SGHVS, CDR2 FQNEAQ. The CDR3 loop spans 17 amino acids. The CDR3 region is CASSNSGREKSTDTQYF. Drawing the rest from reference TRBV7-8 and TRBJ2-3, the complete variable domain is GAGVSQSPRYKVAKRGQDVALRCDPISGHVSLFWYQQALGQGPEFLTYFQNEAQLDKSGLPSDRFFAERPEGSVSTLKIQRTQQEDSAVYLCASSNSGREKSTDTQYFGPGTRLTVL.

The chain employs TRBV7-2 and TRBJ2-7; the TRBD1 assignment by TCRdb is unverifiable without DNA. This CDR3 spans 12 amino acids. CDR1 and CDR2 (germline): SGHTA, FQGNSA. The CDR3 loop reads CASSVQGIEQYF.

The chain has TRBV10-1 and TRBJ2-2. Germline CDR1 WNHNN, CDR2 SYGVQD (reference sequence). This CDR3 region has 15 residues. The CDR3 is CASSEGSTNTGELFF.

This rearrangement joins TRBV28 to TRBJ2-7; with no DNA, the TCRdb D assignment of TRBD2 cannot be verified. From germline, CDR1 is MDHEN and CDR2 SYDVKM. This CDR3 is 13 amino acids long. CDR3 amino acids: CASSPGGKDEQYF.

The V call is TRBV5-6, the J call TRBJ1-2. CDR3 length: 13 residues. CDR1 is SGHDT and CDR2 is YYEEEE in the germline V gene. The chain's CDR3 is CASSLDTNYGYTF.

The chain is built from TRBV7-9 and TRBJ1-6; the D gene TCRdb calls, TRBD1, cannot be checked with no DNA. Looked up from germline, CDR1 is SEHNR and CDR2 is FQNEAQ (reference sequence). The CDR3 totals 14 residues. CDR3 protein: CASSLRDSSSPLHF.